The entry that follows covers one T cell receptor beta chain sequence. What it binds is not known. This sample was included in a study of memory CD4+ T cells and cytomegalovirus serostatus. Across the study: Healthy Belgian adult donors included nine or ten CMV-positive and about two dozen CMV-negative people. Overall study results and limits: CMV serostatus prediction reached median AUC 0.95, or 0.91 with US-trained model. Of about 150 reported CMV TCRbeta sequences, about 70 were found in memory CD4+ repertoires.

In germline, CDR1 is MNHEY, CDR2 SMNVEV (reference sequence). The length of the CDR3 is 14 residues. V lost 6 bases, J lost 8 bases, and 8 bases stayed unmatched. TCRdb keeps only in-frame clones here, not all; method: immunoSEQ multiplex PCR. The sample holds approximately 50,000 clones, just under 80% seen once. The sort gate was single viable CD3+CD4+CD8-CD45RO+ cells for memory CD4+ T cells. The sequenced sample was memory CD4+ T cells from blood. The V call is TRBV27, the J call TRBJ2-5; TRBD2 matches 11 bases. The source of this sequence is an adult in good health and CMV-seronegative. CDR3 in amino acids: CASRRTSGRSTQYF. The DNA of the CDR3 is TGTGCCAGCAGGAGAACTAGCGGGAGATCTACCCAGTACTTC.